A selection of T cell receptor beta chains follows, all from one sample in a study of T cells after yellow fever vaccination. In TCRdb, the 5' RACE reads were re-called with MiXCR into one record per CDR3 protein. The table has 300,000 to 450,000 distinct CDR3 sequences, around 6.5% seen once; the top ten hold around 16%. Sequencing used PBMCs, obtained 5 days after the yellow fever booster vaccination. The receptors come from a man aged 25 to 40 who received the YFV17D yellow fever vaccine. The CDR3 runs from the conserved cysteine through the conserved F or W. A D gene is named only where the DNA matches it firmly. Expanded clones get a size class; other rows say once, few or many, or leave the size out.

v_call	j_call	d_call	clone_size	cdr3_aa	cdr3_nt
TRBV6-2/TRBV6-3	TRBJ2-7	TRBD2	few	CASTPGTSVTSYEQYF	TGTGCCAGCACCCCCGGGACTAGCGTCACGTCCTACGAGCAGTACTTC
TRBV30	TRBJ2-5	-	-	CAWEDGSRWVETQYF	TGTGCCTGGGAGGATGGAAGTCGATGGGTCGAGACCCAGTACTTC
TRBV20-1	TRBJ2-7	-	few	CSARDSTGFSYEQYF	TGCAGTGCTAGAGATTCGACGGGGTTTTCCTACGAGCAGTACTTC
TRBV3-1	TRBJ2-1	-	-	CASSRSSRNEQFF	TGTGCCAGCAGCCGAAGTTCTCGCAATGAGCAGTTCTTC
TRBV5-1	TRBJ2-2	-	-	CASSYGDHTGELFF	TGCGCCAGCTCGTACGGGGACCACACCGGGGAGCTGTTTTTT
TRBV7-9	TRBJ2-7	TRBD2	many	CASSLGAGVVNEQYF	TGTGCCAGCAGCTTAGGGGCGGGAGTCGTGAACGAGCAGTACTTC
TRBV20-1	TRBJ2-7	TRBD2	few	CSARPRGGTYEQYF	TGCAGTGCTAGACCACGGGGGGGGACCTACGAGCAGTACTTC
TRBV10-3	TRBJ2-1	TRBD1	few	CATRGSDRLDNEQFF	TGTGCCACCCGGGGATCGGACAGGCTCGACAATGAGCAGTTCTTC
TRBV12-3/TRBV12-4	TRBJ1-6	-	few	CAIDSHVGSPLHF	TGTGCCATAGACAGCCACGTTGGTTCACCCCTCCACTTT
TRBV12-3/TRBV12-4	TRBJ2-3	TRBD2	many	CASSFGGRTTDTQYF	TGTGCCAGCAGTTTCGGCGGGAGAACCACAGATACGCAGTATTTT
TRBV12-3/TRBV12-4	TRBJ2-3	-	many	CASRGEADTQYF	TGTGCCAGCAGGGGGGAAGCAGATACGCAGTATTTT
TRBV7-2	TRBJ2-7	TRBD2	many	CASSPPGLAGGDEQYF	TGTGCCAGCAGCCCCCCGGGACTAGCGGGAGGGGACGAGCAGTACTTC
TRBV5-6	TRBJ2-3	TRBD1	-	CASSSRTGGTDTQYF	TGTGCCAGCAGCTCCCGGACAGGGGGAACAGATACGCAGTATTTT
TRBV5-1	TRBJ2-1	TRBD1	-	CASRLDREQFF	TGCGCCAGCAGGCTGGACAGGGAGCAGTTCTTC
TRBV7-2	TRBJ2-5	-	-	CASSGQLGETQYF	TGTGCCAGCAGCGGCCAGTTGGGAGAGACCCAGTACTTC
TRBV5-4	TRBJ2-1	-	few	CASSLASGRATYNEQFF	TGTGCCAGCAGCTTGGCATCTGGGCGGGCCACCTACAATGAGCAGTTCTTC
TRBV29-1	TRBJ2-4	TRBD1	few	CSVEVTGVNGIQYF	TGCAGCGTGGAGGTGACAGGGGTGAACGGCATTCAGTACTTC
TRBV20-1	TRBJ2-2	-	many	CSANSLMAGELFF	TGCAGTGCTAATTCCCTTATGGCCGGGGAGCTGTTTTTT
TRBV10-3	TRBJ2-1	-	few	CAISVLREEQFF	TGTGCCATCAGTGTTCTCCGGGAAGAGCAGTTCTTC
TRBV14	TRBJ1-1	-	-	CASSHQPLMGTEAFF	TGTGCCAGCAGCCACCAGCCGCTTATGGGCACTGAAGCTTTCTTT
TRBV9	TRBJ2-7	-	-	CASSVGGLEAYEQYF	TGTGCCAGCAGCGTAGGGGGACTCGAGGCCTACGAGCAGTACTTC
TRBV5-4	TRBJ1-2	-	few	CASSLESGGSGYGYTF	TGTGCCAGCAGCTTGGAGAGTGGAGGGTCGGGTTATGGCTACACCTTC
TRBV29-1	TRBJ1-1	TRBD1	-	CSVLQGASNKAFF	TGCAGCGTCCTACAGGGGGCGAGTAATAAGGCTTTCTTT
TRBV5-1	TRBJ2-5	-	few	CASTRDRSGETQYF	TGCGCCAGCACGCGAGACAGGTCGGGGGAGACCCAGTACTTC
TRBV5-1	TRBJ2-5	-	many	CASSFWGTETQYF	TGCGCCAGCAGCTTTTGGGGAACGGAGACCCAGTACTTC
TRBV30	TRBJ2-1	-	few	CAWSPRVVRRAYNEQFF	TGTGCCTGGAGTCCTCGTGTGGTTCGGCGCGCCTACAATGAGCAGTTCTTC
TRBV3-1	TRBJ2-7	-	many	CASSPYAGQGIYEQYF	TGTGCCAGCAGCCCATATGCGGGCCAAGGGATCTACGAGCAGTACTTC
TRBV7-2	TRBJ2-7	-	many	CASSTYSEQYF	TGTGCCAGCAGCACTTATAGCGAGCAGTACTTC
TRBV19	TRBJ1-6	TRBD1	few	CASSNQQGDNSPLHF	TGTGCCAGTAGTAACCAACAGGGGGACAATTCACCCCTCCACTTT
TRBV19	TRBJ2-7	TRBD2	-	CASSFRLAGGAYEQYF	TGTGCCAGTAGTTTCAGACTAGCGGGAGGTGCCTACGAGCAGTACTTC
TRBV25-1	TRBJ2-5	TRBD1	few	CASGRDSPFETQYF	TGTGCCAGCGGCCGGGACAGCCCTTTTGAGACCCAGTACTTC
TRBV7-2	TRBJ2-1	-	-	CASSLPARAHNEQFF	TGTGCCAGCAGCCTACCCGCAAGGGCCCACAATGAGCAGTTCTTC
TRBV15	TRBJ2-7	-	few	CATSSGYPTREQYF	TGTGCCACCAGCAGTGGCTATCCGACACGCGAGCAGTACTTC
TRBV20-1	TRBJ2-5	-	-	CSARDPSGFGRGLETQYF	TGCAGTGCTAGAGATCCCTCAGGGTTTGGTCGAGGGCTAGAGACCCAGTACTTC
TRBV7-3	TRBJ2-1	-	-	CASSLGGGSLSSYNEQFF	TGTGCCAGCAGCTTAGGGGGTGGCAGCTTGAGCTCCTACAATGAGCAGTTCTTC
TRBV30	TRBJ2-3	-	-	CAWRRGGSRLDTQYF	TGTGCCTGGCGACGAGGTGGTAGCAGATTAGATACGCAGTATTTT
TRBV9	TRBJ2-2	TRBD2	few	CASSVGLAGGTGELFF	TGTGCCAGCAGCGTCGGACTAGCGGGAGGTACCGGGGAGCTGTTTTTT
TRBV12-3/TRBV12-4	TRBJ2-5	-	-	CASSPRPVSQETQYF	TGTGCCAGCAGCCCCCGTCCGGTCTCCCAAGAGACCCAGTACTTC
TRBV18	TRBJ2-4	-	-	CASSPIGEFQGNIQYF	TGTGCCAGCTCACCAATTGGAGAGTTCCAAGGGAACATTCAGTACTTC
TRBV20-1	TRBJ2-1	TRBD2	few	CSARAATSGRDRTAYNEQFF	TGCAGTGCTAGAGCGGCGACTAGCGGGAGGGATCGGACGGCCTACAATGAGCAGTTCTTC
TRBV7-8	TRBJ2-1	-	many	CASGEQFF	TGTGCCTCCGGTGAGCAGTTCTTC
TRBV7-6	TRBJ2-6	-	-	CASSSDGNEPGANVLTF	TGTGCCAGCAGCTCGGACGGGAATGAACCCGGGGCCAACGTCCTGACTTTC
TRBV5-5	TRBJ2-2	TRBD1	few	CASSATGGPGELFF	TGTGCCAGCAGCGCGACAGGGGGCCCCGGGGAGCTGTTTTTT
TRBV7-2	TRBJ1-1	-	-	CASSLSITEAFF	TGTGCCAGCAGCTTAAGTATCACTGAAGCTTTCTTT
TRBV5-4	TRBJ1-2	-	-	CASSWNKWVDNYGYTF	TGTGCCAGCAGCTGGAATAAGTGGGTAGATAACTATGGCTACACCTTC
TRBV20-1	TRBJ2-2	-	-	CSAGETGSNTGELFF	TGCAGTGCGGGGGAAACGGGATCAAACACCGGGGAGCTGTTTTTT
TRBV5-6	TRBJ1-5	TRBD1	-	CASSAWDRGHQPQHF	TGTGCCAGCAGCGCCTGGGACAGGGGGCATCAGCCCCAGCATTTT
TRBV2	TRBJ1-2	TRBD1	-	CASSAATGSYGYTF	TGTGCCAGCAGTGCCGCGACAGGGAGCTATGGCTACACCTTC
TRBV4-3	TRBJ2-7	TRBD2	-	CASSPVAGGRYEQYF	TGCGCCAGCAGCCCCGTAGCGGGAGGGAGGTACGAGCAGTACTTC
TRBV5-6	TRBJ2-5	-	few	CASSPPGRQETQYF	TGTGCCAGCAGCCCTCCTGGGAGGCAAGAGACCCAGTACTTC
TRBV29-1	TRBJ2-1	-	-	CSVAYYSEQFF	TGCAGCGTTGCCTACTACAGTGAGCAGTTCTTC
TRBV4-3	TRBJ2-1	-	many	CASSHLGSYNEQFF	TGCGCCAGCAGCCACCTCGGGTCGTACAATGAGCAGTTCTTC
TRBV12-3/TRBV12-4	TRBJ2-2	TRBD1	few	CASTPATGGTGELFF	TGTGCCAGCACCCCTGCGACAGGGGGCACCGGGGAGCTGTTTTTT
TRBV7-2	TRBJ2-7	-	-	CASSLSTGEQYF	TGTGCCAGCAGCTTAAGTACTGGCGAGCAGTACTTC
TRBV29-1	TRBJ2-1	TRBD2	-	CSVDGEGTSAYNEQFF	TGCAGCGTTGACGGGGAGGGGACTAGCGCGTACAATGAGCAGTTCTTC
TRBV7-8	TRBJ2-5	TRBD1	many	CASSLREGGLRETQYF	TGTGCCAGCAGCTTACGGGAAGGGGGCCTTCGGGAGACCCAGTACTTC
TRBV5-1	TRBJ2-3	-	-	CASIAPPGDTQYF	TGCGCCAGCATAGCACCCCCGGGAGATACGCAGTATTTT
TRBV20-1	TRBJ2-7	TRBD2	few	CSASREVDEQYF	TGCAGTGCTAGCCGGGAGGTAGACGAGCAGTACTTC
TRBV7-9	TRBJ1-2	-	few	CASSQGVGDYGYTF	TGTGCCAGCAGCCAGGGCGTGGGAGACTATGGCTACACCTTC
TRBV5-1	TRBJ2-7	TRBD2	-	CASSRIAGSAAEQYF	TGCGCCAGCAGCCGAATAGCGGGATCAGCGGCAGAGCAGTACTTC